A selection of T cell receptor beta chains follows, all from one sample in a study of blood T cell repertoires in COVID-19. The assay was immunoSEQ multiplex PCR, and TCRdb's table has in-frame clones only and misses some. The data contain under 200,000 clones, approximately 83% of them singletons. Sequenced input: peripheral blood. Receptors originate from a human donor with acute or convalescent COVID-19. The donor label of this sample is uncertain. Each CDR3 is given with its conserved first and last residue. Each record gives: CDR3 length, clone size, D gene, J gene, V gene, CDR3 protein, CDR3 DNA. The D gene is left open where the match is weak. Clone size is given for some rows only: seen once, a few or many times, or a class if the clone is expanded.

14,-,-,TRBJ2-6,TRBV4-2,CASSPARGGNVLTF,TGTGCCAGCAGCCCGGCACGGGGTGGCAACGTCCTGACTTTC
17,-,TRBD2,TRBJ2-1,TRBV19,CASSTVGGRHSYNEQFF,TGTGCCAGTAGTACCGTCGGGGGGAGGCACTCCTACAATGAGCAGTTCTTC
15,-,TRBD1,TRBJ1-5,TRBV6-5,CASIEAGGADQPQHF,TGTGCCAGCATCGAGGCAGGGGGCGCGGACCAGCCCCAGCATTTT
13,-,TRBD1,TRBJ2-7,TRBV7-2,CASSLRGQYEQYF,TGTGCCAGCAGCTTAAGGGGACAGTACGAGCAGTACTTC
16,-,TRBD2,TRBJ2-5,TRBV30,CAWSVGGLGKGETQYF,TGTGCCTGGAGTGTAGGGGGACTAGGGAAGGGAGAGACCCAGTACTTC
16,-,TRBD2,TRBJ2-4,TRBV7-2,CASSPTSGGARNIQYF,TGTGCCAGCAGCCCCACTAGCGGGGGGGCCCGGAACATTCAGTACTTC
16,-,-,TRBJ2-5,TRBV7-3,CASSHGGQGGGMAQYF,TGTGCCAGCAGCCATGGAGGACAGGGAGGGGGGATGGCCCAGTACTTC
13,-,TRBD1,TRBJ1-1,TRBV6-1,CASSEDRGRKAFF,TGTGCCAGCAGTGAGGACAGGGGGCGTAAGGCTTTCTTT
16,-,TRBD2,TRBJ2-1,TRBV7-3,CASSREGTSGSYEQFF,TGTGCCAGCAGTCGTGAGGGGACTAGCGGGAGCTATGAGCAGTTCTTC
13,-,TRBD1,TRBJ2-5,TRBV30,CALEQGTQETQYF,TGTGCCTTGGAACAGGGGACCCAAGAGACCCAGTACTTC
15,few,TRBD1,TRBJ1-5,TRBV19,CASMGDRASNQPQHF,TGTGCCAGTATGGGAGACAGGGCTAGCAATCAGCCCCAGCATTTT
18,-,-,TRBJ2-2,TRBV19,CASTPPARGPLRTGELFF,TGTGCCAGTACCCCTCCGGCCAGGGGACCCCTAAGGACCGGGGAGCTGTTTTTT
16,-,TRBD2,TRBJ2-1,TRBV5-1,CASSSTGTSGGSEQFF,TGCGCCAGCAGCTCTACCGGGACTAGCGGGGGGTCAGAGCAGTTCTTC
16,few,TRBD2,TRBJ2-7,TRBV4-1,CASSQATVGGSYEQYF,TGCGCCAGCAGCCAGGCGACGGTGGGGGGGTCCTACGAGCAGTACTTC
15,-,-,TRBJ2-3,TRBV27,CASSFRGLGTDTQYF,TGTGCCAGCAGTTTCAGGGGCCTGGGCACAGATACGCAGTATTTT
17,-,TRBD2,TRBJ2-3,TRBV28,CASSYQMTSSSTDTQYF,TGTGCCAGCAGTTACCAAATGACTAGCTCTAGCACAGATACGCAGTATTTT
15,-,-,TRBJ1-2,TRBV6-6,CASSYAGGANYGYTF,TGTGCCAGCAGTTACGCGGGAGGAGCTAACTATGGCTACACCTTC
14,-,TRBD1,TRBJ1-2,TRBV2,CASSEAYRGLGYTF,TGTGCCAGCAGTGAAGCATACAGGGGGCTAGGCTACACCTTC
14,-,-,TRBJ2-7,TRBV4-1,CASSQDRMYYEQYF,TGCGCCAGCAGCCAAGATCGTATGTACTACGAGCAGTACTTC
13,-,-,TRBJ2-1,TRBV6-1,CASSDVGAHEQFF,TGTGCCAGCAGTGATGTGGGGGCCCATGAGCAGTTCTTC
17,-,TRBD2,TRBJ2-3,TRBV29-1,CSVLGWASGGSTDTQYF,TGCAGCGTATTGGGTTGGGCTAGCGGGGGATCCACAGATACGCAGTATTTT
13,-,-,TRBJ2-7,TRBV5-1,CASSLGRGGEQYF,TGCGCCAGCAGCTTGGGTAGGGGGGGCGAGCAGTACTTC
18,-,TRBD1,TRBJ1-1,TRBV5-1,CASSLYQQGTEMNTEAFF,TGCGCCAGCAGCTTGTATCAACAGGGGACAGAGATGAACACTGAAGCTTTCTTT
13,once,-,TRBJ1-1,TRBV5-1,CASSDPRGSEAFF,TGCGCCAGCAGCGACCCCCGGGGGTCTGAAGCTTTCTTT
15,-,-,TRBJ1-5,TRBV28,CASSPGGTSDQPQHF,TGTGCCAGCAGTCCCGGGGGGACGTCGGATCAGCCCCAGCATTTT
14,-,-,TRBJ1-6,TRBV4-2,CASSQEPQVSPLHF,TGTGCCAGCAGCCAAGAGCCCCAGGTTTCACCCCTCCACTTT
14,-,-,TRBJ2-7,TRBV10-3,CAIRPGYASYEQYF,TGTGCCATCAGGCCGGGTTATGCCTCCTACGAGCAGTACTTC
16,-,TRBD1,TRBJ1-3,TRBV19,CASSADRGFSGNTIYF,TGTGCCAGTAGTGCCGACAGGGGGTTCTCTGGAAACACCATATATTTT
14,-,-,TRBJ2-1,TRBV18,CASSVRELSNEQFF,TGTGCCAGCTCAGTACGAGAACTTTCCAATGAGCAGTTCTTC
16,-,-,TRBJ2-6,TRBV6-5,CASSYARPSGANVLTF,TGTGCCAGCAGTTACGCGCGGCCCTCTGGGGCCAACGTCCTGACTTTC
14,once,-,TRBJ2-1,TRBV18,CASSRAGVYNEQFF,TGTGCCAGCTCAAGGGCAGGGGTCTACAATGAGCAGTTCTTC
12,few,-,TRBJ1-1,TRBV2,CASSRRNTEAFF,TGTGCCAGCAGTCGGAGGAACACTGAAGCTTTCTTT
16,-,TRBD2,TRBJ2-3,TRBV7-3,CASSPATSGVTDTQYF,TGTGCCAGCAGCCCGGCGACTAGCGGGGTAACAGATACGCAGTATTTT
13,-,TRBD1,TRBJ1-5,TRBV2,CASRQGRNQPQHF,TGTGCCAGTAGACAGGGGCGTAATCAGCCCCAGCATTTT
19,-,TRBD2,TRBJ2-7,TRBV18,CASSPGTSGSGGFSYEQYF,TGTGCCAGCTCACCAGGGACTAGCGGGAGCGGCGGATTCTCCTACGAGCAGTACTTC
15,-,TRBD1,TRBJ2-6,TRBV28,CASSTQGDGANVLTF,TGTGCCAGCAGTACTCAGGGGGACGGGGCCAACGTCCTGACTTTC
16,once,TRBD1,TRBJ1-5,TRBV28,CASSTPTGGSGQPQHF,TGTGCCAGCAGTACACCAACAGGGGGGTCGGGTCAGCCCCAGCATTTT
15,-,TRBD1,TRBJ2-1,TRBV5-6,CASSLGTGGSNEQFF,TGTGCCAGCAGCCTAGGGACAGGGGGCTCGAATGAGCAGTTCTTC
14,few,TRBD1,TRBJ2-5,TRBV27,CASSDDRGRRAQYF,TGTGCCAGCAGCGACGACAGGGGGCGGCGGGCCCAGTACTTC
19,-,-,TRBJ2-1,TRBV5-1,CASSLGGGRGAGSYNEQFF,TGCGCCAGCAGCTTGGGGGGCGGTCGTGGTGCTGGCTCCTACAATGAGCAGTTCTTC
11,-,TRBD2,TRBJ2-1,TRBV10-3,CAIKGAGEQFF,TGTGCCATCAAGGGAGCGGGGGAGCAGTTCTTC
16,-,TRBD2,TRBJ2-3,TRBV5-5,CASSLALRGGLDTQYF,TGTGCCAGCAGCTTGGCCTTGCGGGGGGGCCTCGATACGCAGTATTTT
11,-,-,TRBJ2-7,TRBV2,CASTLRQEQYF,TGTGCCAGCACCCTGCGACAAGAGCAGTACTTC
13,-,TRBD1,TRBJ1-2,TRBV12-3/TRBV12-4,CASSRGQGGGYTF,TGTGCCAGCAGCCGAGGACAGGGTGGTGGCTACACCTTC
14,-,TRBD2,TRBJ2-7,TRBV6-5,CASYRTSGGYEQYF,TGTGCCTCCTACCGGACTAGCGGGGGCTACGAGCAGTACTTC
12,-,-,TRBJ2-7,TRBV30,CAWSRTSYEQYF,TGTGCCTGGAGCCGGACTTCCTACGAGCAGTACTTC
15,-,-,TRBJ2-1,TRBV9,CASSPSGLSYNEQFF,TGTGCCAGCAGCCCCAGCGGGCTCTCCTACAATGAGCAGTTCTTC
16,-,-,TRBJ2-2,TRBV2,CASRNGIRDGTGELFF,TGTGCCAGCAGGAACGGGATCCGGGATGGCACCGGGGAGCTGTTTTTT
16,-,-,TRBJ1-1,TRBV5-1,CASSPPSRVTNTEAFF,TGCGCCAGCAGCCCCCCCTCCAGGGTGACGAACACTGAAGCTTTCTTT
15,-,-,TRBJ2-6,TRBV6-6,CASSYQYSGSNVLTF,TGTGCCAGCAGTTACCAGTATTCGGGGTCCAACGTCCTGACTTTC
12,-,-,TRBJ2-5,TRBV3-1/TRBV3-2,CASSLAEETQYF,TGTGCCAGCAGCCTAGCGGAAGAGACCCAGTACTTC
16,-,TRBD1,TRBJ1-6,TRBV18,CASSPNRGGYNSPLHF,TGTGCCAGCTCACCCAACAGGGGGGGATATAATTCACCCCTCCACTTT